These T cell receptor beta chains were read from a single sample in a study of cytomegalovirus exposure and HLA in healthy donors. Assay: immunoSEQ multiplex PCR; the TCRdb copy retains only in-frame clones and omits some. The sample includes 100,000 to 150,000 clones, 74% of them seen just once. The material sequenced was PBMCs. The receptor source for this set is a man aged 40-49 years in good health and CMV-seropositive. The CDR3 runs from the conserved cysteine through the conserved F or W. A D gene is named only where the DNA matches it firmly. Part of the rows lack a size; the others show once, few, many or a class for expanded clones.

CASSYEAAQYF	TGTGCCAGCAGTTACGAGGCAGCGCAGTACTTC	NA	11	TRBV6-5	TRBJ2-7	NA
CASTYRGGQFF	TGTGCCAGCACCTACCGGGGGGGGCAGTTCTTC	TRBD2	11	TRBV6-5	TRBJ2-1	NA
CASNRDSPIGSNQPQHF	TGTGCCTCAAACCGGGACAGTCCCATAGGAAGCAATCAGCCCCAGCATTTT	TRBD1	17	TRBV10-3	TRBJ1-5	NA
CSVDLSLSGANVLTF	TGCAGCGTTGACCTAAGCCTTTCTGGGGCCAACGTCCTGACTTTC	NA	15	TRBV29-1	TRBJ2-6	NA
CASSGGDRSSYEQYF	TGTGCCAGCAGTGGGGGGGACAGGAGCTCCTACGAGCAGTACTTC	TRBD1	15	TRBV2	TRBJ2-7	NA
CASSEAGGGNQPQHF	TGTGCCAGCAGTGAAGCAGGGGGGGGGAATCAGCCCCAGCATTTT	NA	15	TRBV6-1	TRBJ1-5	NA
CAISDWRVGGNTGELFF	TGTGCCATCAGTGACTGGAGGGTGGGAGGCAACACCGGGGAGCTGTTTTTT	NA	17	TRBV10-3	TRBJ2-2	NA
CASSEALGDLNTEAFF	TGTGCCAGCAGTGAAGCGCTCGGAGACTTGAACACTGAAGCTTTCTTT	NA	16	TRBV6-1	TRBJ1-1	NA
CSVGTGAYEQYF	TGCAGCGTCGGGACAGGAGCCTACGAGCAGTACTTC	TRBD1	12	TRBV29-1	TRBJ2-7	NA
CAGQGEGEQYF	TGTGCCGGACAGGGGGAGGGCGAGCAGTACTTC	TRBD1	11	TRBV7-9	TRBJ2-7	few
CASSLSGSTDTQYF	TGTGCCAGCAGTTTATCGGGGAGCACAGATACGCAGTATTTT	NA	14	TRBV28	TRBJ2-3	few
CAISRQGGDSPLHF	TGTGCCATCAGTCGACAGGGAGGAGATTCACCCCTCCACTTT	TRBD1	14	TRBV10-3	TRBJ1-6	NA
CASSTGQYNEQFF	TGTGCCAGCAGTACCGGACAGTACAATGAGCAGTTCTTC	NA	13	TRBV7-9	TRBJ2-1	NA
CASSYSYEQYF	TGTGCCAGCAGTTACTCCTACGAGCAGTACTTC	NA	11	TRBV5-5	TRBJ2-7	NA
CASSPPGRIYGYTF	TGTGCCAGCAGCCCGCCCGGCAGGATCTATGGCTACACCTTC	NA	14	TRBV7-9	TRBJ1-2	NA
CASSQDQTGTYVRTF	TGCGCCAGCAGCCAAGATCAGACAGGGACTTATGTTAGGACCTTC	TRBD1	15	TRBV4-1	TRBJ1-2	NA
CASSQRLVWAQTGGIQPQHF	TGTGCCAGCAGCCAACGTTTAGTGTGGGCGCAAACAGGGGGTATACAGCCCCAGCATTTT	TRBD1	20	TRBV28	TRBJ1-5	few
CASSSAGTGNTIYF	TGCGCCAGCTCCTCAGCGGGCACGGGAAACACCATATATTTT	NA	14	TRBV5-1	TRBJ1-3	NA
CASRRTSGGQFIQETQYF	TGTGCCAGTAGGAGGACTAGCGGGGGCCAGTTTATTCAAGAGACCCAGTACTTC	TRBD2	18	TRBV19	TRBJ2-5	few
CRADKQELEYF	TGCAGGGCCGATAAACAGGAGCTTGAGTACTTC	NA	11	TRBV20-1	TRBJ2-7	few
CSVRTSGEPYNEQFF	TGCAGCGTCAGGACTAGCGGAGAACCCTACAATGAGCAGTTCTTC	TRBD2	15	TRBV29-1	TRBJ2-1	NA
CASRTQGSSPLHF	TGTGCCAGCAGGACCCAGGGCAGTTCACCCCTCCACTTT	NA	13	TRBV27	TRBJ1-6	NA
CASSQEQTLAGGSSTDTQYF	TGTGCCAGCAGCCAAGAACAGACGCTAGCGGGGGGCTCTAGCACAGATACGCAGTATTTT	TRBD2	20	TRBV4-2	TRBJ2-3	NA
CASSQEQVLGTGPENTF	TGCGCCAGCAGCCAAGAACAGGTTCTCGGGACAGGCCCTGAAAACACCTTC	TRBD1	17	TRBV4-1	TRBJ1-2	few
CASSQGNSNQPQHF	TGCGCCAGCAGCCAGGGCAATAGCAATCAGCCCCAGCATTTT	NA	14	TRBV4-1	TRBJ1-5	NA
CASSSHGTSQYEQYF	TGTGCCAGCAGTTCACACGGGACTAGTCAATACGAGCAGTACTTC	TRBD2	15	TRBV6-5	TRBJ2-7	NA
CASSLVVTGVRTGELFF	TGTGCCAGCAGCTTAGTAGTGACAGGGGTCCGCACCGGGGAGCTGTTTTTT	TRBD1	17	TRBV5-6	TRBJ2-2	few
CASSSRTVTTDTQYF	TGTGCCAGCAGCTCCCGGACTGTCACAACAGATACGCAGTATTTT	NA	15	TRBV11-2	TRBJ2-3	once
CASSYREQHNEQFF	TGTGCCAGCAGCTACCGGGAACAACACAATGAGCAGTTCTTC	NA	14	TRBV7-6	TRBJ2-1	NA
CASSLRDRGKTYEQYF	TGTGCCAGCTCACTGCGGGACAGGGGCAAAACCTACGAGCAGTACTTC	TRBD1	16	TRBV18	TRBJ2-7	NA
CASNRQGVNSPLHF	TGTGCCAGCAATCGACAGGGTGTTAATTCACCCCTCCACTTT	TRBD1	14	TRBV6-5	TRBJ1-6	NA
CASSLAGADSGNTIYF	TGTGCCAGCAGCTTAGCAGGGGCAGACTCTGGAAACACCATATATTTT	NA	16	TRBV7-8	TRBJ1-3	NA
CASRLRGEITEAFF	TGTGCCAGCAGGCTTCGGGGGGAAATCACTGAAGCTTTCTTT	NA	14	TRBV2	TRBJ1-1	NA